The 22 T cell receptor beta chains given below trace back to one sample, sequenced in a study of blood T cell repertoires in COVID-19. Repertoires were generated with immunoSEQ multiplex PCR, while TCRdb's copy carries only in-frame clones and drops some. The sample holds about 260,000 clones, 86% seen once. The specimen was peripheral blood. The receptors come from a man in his forties who had recovered from COVID-19.

The chain joins TRBV10-2 to TRBJ1-1; 8 nucleotides line up with TRBD1. Trimming cost V 0 bases and J 4 bases; bases outside gene matches: 4. Germline V CDR1 and CDR2: WSHSY, SAAADI. The CDR3 is made up of 15 amino acids. The CDR3 DNA is TGCGCCAGCAGTGAGTCACGGACAGGGAGCACTGAAGCTTTCTTT. The encoded protein is CASSESRTGSTEAFF.

In this sample, this clone turned up a few times. Without the conserved terminal phenylalanine or tryptophan, this CDR3 likely stems from a read error. The DNA is left out, because the CDR3 cannot be placed on it with certainty; the CDR3 is given as TCRdb lists it. This sequence joins TRBV2 and TRBJ2-7; TRBD2 was called by the table and not checked on the DNA. The CDR3 length equals 13 residues, ends included. CDR1 is SNHLY and CDR2 is FYNNEI in the germline V gene. The CDR3 protein is CASSEVGSGGTPL.

The rearrangement links TRBV7-8 to TRBJ2-2; TRBD1 matches at 7 bases. The CDR3 covers 14 residues. V was clipped by 4 bases and J by 5 bases; unmatched bases: 4. The V gene's germline CDR1 is SGHVS and CDR2 FQNEAQ. The DNA for the CDR3 is TGTGCCAGCAGCTCTAACAGGGGAACCGGGGAGCTGTTTTTT. Amino acid sequence: CASSSNRGTGELFF.

The chain joins TRBV11-2 to TRBJ1-5; 9 bases are shared with TRBD1. Germline trimming cut 4 bases from V and 2 bases from J; bases unmatched to any gene: 6. The germline V gene has CDR1 SGHAT and CDR2 FQNNGV. The CDR3 totals 16 residues. The CDR3 spells CASSYGTGQGNQPQHF. CDR3 sequence (DNA): TGTGCCAGCAGCTACGGGACAGGGCAGGGCAATCAGCCCCAGCATTTT.

This chain connects TRBV5-1 to TRBJ1-3; D is perhaps TRBD1 (6 bases). CDR1 SGHRS and CDR2 YFSETQ come from the germline V gene. The CDR3 consists of 16 residues. Trimming cost V 0 bases and J 4 bases, with 14 bases left between them. CDR3 coding DNA: TGCGCCAGCAGCTTGGATCGGGGGGCGCGAGGAAACACCATATATTTT. This codes for CASSLDRGARGNTIYF. The full variable domain, rest sourced from reference TRBV5-1 and TRBJ1-3, is KAGVTQTPRYLIKTRGQQVTLSCSPISGHRSVSWYQQTPGQGLQFLFEYFSETQRNKGNFPGRFSGRQFSNSRSEMNVSTLELGDSALYLCASSLDRGARGNTIYFGEGSWLTVV.

The rearrangement uses TRBV11-2 and TRBJ2-5; D gene unclear. This CDR3 has 14 residues. V lost 5 bases and J 5 bases, leaving 15 bases between the germline ends. CDR1 and CDR2 (germline): SGHAT, FQNNGV. The CDR3 loop reads CASSPSLGLETQYF. For the CDR3, the DNA is TGTGCCAGCAGCCCTAGTTTGGGTTTGGAGACCCAGTACTTC.

The count of this clone is one. The V call is TRBV27, the J call TRBJ1-1; D gene unclear. V lost 3 bases and J 4 bases, leaving 12 bases between the germline ends. This CDR3 region has 14 residues. Germline loops: CDR1 MNHEY, CDR2 SMNVEV (reference sequence). For the CDR3, the DNA is TGTGCCAGCAGTTTTGGAGGTATGGGCACTGAAGCTTTCTTT. Protein sequence: CASSFGGMGTEAFF.

This rearrangement joins TRBV11-2 to TRBJ2-2, with TRBD1 matching over 8 bases. Germline V lookup: CDR1 SGHAT, CDR2 FQNNGV. The CDR3 has 17 amino acids. V lost 1 base and J lost 2; bases outside the gene matches: 6. This CDR3 reads CASSLVGRGLNTGELFF. CDR3 coding DNA: TGTGCCAGCAGCTTAGTCGGCAGGGGGCTCAACACCGGGGAGCTGTTTTTT.

This clone appeared a few times. V and J are TRBV7-6 and TRBJ2-5, with a weak D call TRBD2 (6 bases). Germline V gives CDR1 SGHVS, CDR2 FNYEAQ. The CDR3 is 19 amino acids. The V and J ends lost 0 bases and 1 base respectively, with 21 bases between them. The CDR3 here is CASSLATLATQLIQETQYF. In DNA, the CDR3 is TGTGCCAGCAGCTTAGCGACCCTAGCGACCCAGCTAATCCAAGAGACCCAGTACTTC.

The CDR3 sequence: CASLGQGNEGNQPQHF. The DNA for the CDR3 is TGTGCCTCCCTGGGACAGGGGAATGAGGGCAATCAGCCCCAGCATTTT. V usage is TRBV9 and J usage is TRBJ1-5; 10 bases fit TRBD1. CDR3 size: 16 residues. The germline gives CDR1 SGDLS, CDR2 YYNGEE. With 10 bases clipped from V and 2 bases from J, the junction kept 12 bases outside the gene matches.

On this clone: At one of its ends the junction is not consistent with the germline gene, which may arise from a read error. V and J are TRBV7-8 and TRBJ2-5, with TRBD2 identical over 12 bases. Per germline, CDR1 SGHVS and CDR2 FQNEAQ. CDR3 length equals 12 residues. The CDR3 reads CASSPNLAGGDF. The CDR3 DNA is TGTGCCAGCAGCCCCAATCTAGCGGGAGGGGACTTC.

The chain links TRBV6-2 or TRBV6-3 to TRBJ2-4; 9 bases are a match to TRBD1. This CDR3 is built from 12 residues. The germline V gene has CDR1 MNHEY and CDR2 SVGEGT. V was pared by 4 bases and J by 16 bases, with 8 bases of the junction left unmatched. The CDR3 region is CASSSAPDRGYF. The CDR3 coding sequence is TGTGCCAGCAGTTCCGCCCCGGACAGGGGATACTTC.

V is TRBV11-2 and J is TRBJ1-2, with 12 nucleotides matching TRBD1. The CDR3 covers 16 residues. J lost 2 bases, V lost 5 bases, and 6 bases had no gene match. Germline CDR1 is SGHAT and CDR2 is FQNNGV. CDR3 coding DNA: TGTGCCAGCAGCACCCGGGACAGGGGGCCGAACTATGGCTACACCTTC. It encodes CASSTRDRGPNYGYTF.

To note about this clone: A much larger clone sits a single nucleotide away, making a read error possible. J is TRBJ1-2 and V is TRBV3-1 (or the pseudogene TRBV3-2); TRBD1 agrees at 7 bases. V was clipped by 4 bases and J by 1 base; unmatched bases: 0. The germline CDR1 and CDR2 sequences are LGHDT and YNNKEL (reference sequence). This CDR3 region has 13 residues. Written as DNA, the CDR3 is TGTGCCAGCAGCCGACAGGGTAACTATGGCTACACCTTC. Protein product: CASSRQGNYGYTF.

The CDR3 spells CASSQGPSGNTIYF. The CDR3 coding sequence is TGCGCCAGCAGCCAGGGCCCCTCTGGAAACACCATATATTTT. The J gene is TRBJ1-3, the V gene TRBV4-3; D not resolved. Deletions cut 3 bases from V and 0 bases from J, with 6 bases between. Germline-derived CDR1 and CDR2 are LGHNA and YSLEER. The CDR3 loop spans 14 amino acids.

The V and J genes are TRBV9 and TRBJ2-2; TRBD1 agrees at 7 bases. V lost 3 bases to trimming and J lost 5 bases; unmatched junction nucleotides: 7. The CDR3 has 15 residues. The germline gives CDR1 SGDLS, CDR2 YYNGEE. In nucleotides, the CDR3 is TGTGCCAGCAGCGCCGACAGGGTTCAGACCGGGGAGCTGTTTTTT. As protein: CASSADRVQTGELFF.

The V call is TRBV18, the J call TRBJ1-2; TRBD1 matches at 8 bases. Germline CDR1 is KGHSH and CDR2 is LQKENI. The CDR3 runs 16 residues. The J segment lost 9 bases and the V segment lost 2 bases, leaving 14 bases of the junction unmatched. The CDR3 DNA reads as TGTGCCAGCTCACCAGACAGGGGATTGATTTTACTGCGCTACACCTTC. Its protein product is CASSPDRGLILLRYTF. Complete variable domain (other parts from reference TRBV18 and TRBJ1-2): NAGVMQNPRHLVRRRGQEARLRCSPMKGHSHVYWYRQLPEEGLKFMVYLQKENIIDESGMPKERFSAEFPKEGPSILRIQQVVRGDSAAYFCASSPDRGLILLRYTFGSGTRLTVV.

V and J are TRBV29-1 and TRBJ2-2; TRBD2 might be the D (6 bases). Trimming removed 4 bases at V and 5 bases at J, with 17 bases between. This CDR3 is built from 15 residues. Germline loops: CDR1 SQVTM, CDR2 ANQGSEA. This CDR3 is CSVAPRKAGTGELFF. CDR3 DNA: TGCAGCGTTGCCCCCCGTAAGGCGGGAACCGGGGAGCTGTTTTTT.

This chain's CDR3 is CSGRTVYEQYF. CDR3 coding DNA: TGCAGCGGCAGGACAGTCTACGAGCAGTACTTC. This rearrangement joins TRBV29-1 to TRBJ2-7; perhaps TRBD1 as D (6 bases). CDR1 and CDR2 from the germline V gene are SQVTM and ANQGSEA. V lost 7 bases and J 3 bases, leaving 10 bases between the germline ends. The CDR3 has 11 residues.

This chain uses TRBV11-2 with TRBJ2-7; the match to TRBD1 covers 7 bases. The CDR3 consists of 14 residues. CDR1 and CDR2 (germline): SGHAT, FQNNGV. Losses at the gene ends were 4 bases for V and 0 bases for J; bases not matched to a gene: 3. CDR3 nucleotide sequence: TGTGCCAGCAGCTCGGGACAGAGCTCCTACGAGCAGTACTTC. Encoded protein: CASSSGQSSYEQYF.

V gene TRBV6-2 or TRBV6-3 combines with J gene TRBJ2-7; D is possibly TRBD1 (6 bases). CDR1 MNHEY and CDR2 SVGEGT come from the germline V gene. The ends were cut back, 4 bases at V and 3 bases at J, with 10 bases in the middle. The CDR3 is 13 amino acids. CDR3 sequence (DNA): TGTGCCAGCAGTTTCCGACAGGTCTACGAGCAGTACTTC. Its translation: CASSFRQVYEQYF.

Notes on this clone: At the DNA level, this CDR3 is encoded by other sequences in the same sample as well. The gene calls are TRBV27 and TRBJ2-7; the match to TRBD1 covers 10 bases. The CDR3 length is 14 residues. Germline V gives CDR1 MNHEY, CDR2 SMNVEV (reference sequence). Losses at the gene ends were 5 bases for V and 1 base for J; bases not matched to a gene: 2. The CDR3 nucleotides are TGTGCCAGCAGTCTGGGACAGGGGTCCTACGAGCAGTACTTC. Protein: CASSLGQGSYEQYF.